The entry below gives a single T cell receptor beta chain sequence along with its context. Its matching antigen is unknown. Primed by a sample-barcoded 5' primer and a J-beta primer mix, a second PCR proceeded for about 6 to 11 cycles. Every cDNA molecule carried a tag from a template-switch adaptor bearing 12 random nucleotides. MiXCR, run by TCRdb on the 5' RACE reads, gives a single entry per CDR3 protein. Altogether roughly 2 million distinct CDR3 sequences are present, roughly 52% being singletons, with the ten largest covering 2% to 2.5%. The data belong to a study of blood T cells in healthy people across ages. No fewer than 7 million PBMCs went into each sample. Per sample, at least 5.5 micrograms of total RNA were extracted. Findings of the study overall: Per million T cells, TCR beta diversity dropped roughly linearly as age increased.

CDR1 is SGHAT, CDR2 FQNNGV, per germline. Trimming removed 5 bases from V and 2 bases from J; junction bases left unmatched: 11. The CDR3 length is 18 residues. The chain employs TRBV11-2 and TRBJ2-6; TRBD1 agrees at 8 bases. The sequenced sample consisted of blood. The source is a woman aged 40 to 55 in good health. CDR3 DNA sequence: TGTGCCAGCAGCCCGAAACCGACAGGGGACGCTGGGGCCAACGTCCTGACTTTC. Its translation: CASSPKPTGDAGANVLTF.